A selection of T cell receptor beta chains follows, all from one sample in a study of beta chain features in type 1 diabetes. The table came from immunoSEQ multiplex PCR; TCRdb's copy has only in-frame clones and leaves some out. The data show 350,000 to 450,000 clones, over 12% seen once. Input material: naive CD4+ T cells from blood. The receptors derive from a woman between 18 and 29 years old in good health. CDR3s include the opening cysteine and the closing phenylalanine or tryptophan. Fields, in order: J gene, V gene, CDR3 protein.

TRBJ1-1	TRBV19	CASSIRWDTEWAFF
TRBJ2-6	TRBV7-2	CASSTWTGSGANVLTF
TRBJ2-1	TRBV9	CASSVGPDSTYNEQFF
TRBJ2-3	TRBV27	CASSLEGRGYTDTQYF
TRBJ2-1	TRBV28	CAVRGQGVNEQFF
TRBJ2-1	TRBV2	CASSGASGRAGEQFF
TRBJ2-7	TRBV18	CASSPDRGILNEQYF
TRBJ2-6	TRBV2	CASRETETGANVLTF
TRBJ1-2	TRBV2	CASSTGTNGYTF
TRBJ2-3	TRBV29-1	CSATKGGADTQYF
TRBJ2-7	TRBV27	CASSLQGHVYEQYF
TRBJ2-1	TRBV7-2	CASSILAGGRNEQFF
TRBJ2-3	TRBV30	CAWNDPLPSARTDTQYF
TRBJ1-5	TRBV9	CTGAVYSNQPQHF
TRBJ2-3	TRBV29-1	CSVVAGSRTDTQYF
TRBJ2-1	TRBV9	CASSVKGTGGSSYNEQFF
TRBJ2-1	TRBV4-2	CASSQGQGLTNEQFF
TRBJ2-7	TRBV27	CASSGTSGRISYEQYF
TRBJ2-1	TRBV9	CASSVALAGVVHEQFF
TRBJ1-4	TRBV25-1	CASSLGQGGEKLFF
TRBJ2-1	TRBV4-2	CASSQASGPFNEQFF
TRBJ2-7	TRBV4-2	CASSQVTGAGRQYEQYF
TRBJ2-3	TRBV19	CASSMLAGLADTQYF
TRBJ2-2	TRBV30	CAWSVLSYTGELFF
TRBJ2-1	TRBV5-1	CASSLLAGGSIYNEQFF
TRBJ2-2	TRBV2	CASSADSLLTGELFF
TRBJ2-3	TRBV29-1	CSVEDLAFPTDTQYF
TRBJ2-3	TRBV5-4	CASSRRQAEDTQYF
TRBJ2-7	TRBV7-2	CASSSRTREGYEQYF
TRBJ2-1	TRBV5-1	CASSYGTSGTGGQFF
TRBJ2-7	TRBV6-5	CASSYSTGDYEQYF
TRBJ2-7	TRBV4-1	CASSLREDSYEQYF
TRBJ2-1	TRBV30	CAWSKSSGEQFF
TRBJ2-1	TRBV29-1	CSVGTSGYNEQFF
TRBJ2-7	TRBV5-1	CASSPPGGLTYEQYF
TRBJ2-3	TRBV28	CASSLGGAGVINTQYF
TRBJ2-7	TRBV28	CASRGRGSHEQYF
TRBJ2-7	TRBV11-2	CASSPGTGTYEQYF
TRBJ1-5	TRBV19	CASNKGLFNQPQHF
TRBJ1-5	TRBV7-3	CASSPSLVAQHF
TRBJ1-3	TRBV30	CAWYTGPNSGNTIYF
TRBJ2-1	TRBV5-6	CASSIPGLVGEQFF
TRBJ2-5	TRBV5-1	CASSWEGGRQETQYF
TRBJ1-2	TRBV29-1	CSVDDYGYTF
TRBJ1-2	TRBV18	CASSPDVITGNYGYTF
TRBJ1-5	TRBV7-9	CASSLPGLNQPQHF
TRBJ2-1	TRBV29-1	CSVRDRDYNEQFF
TRBJ2-2	TRBV28	CASISGHPTGELFF
TRBJ2-3	TRBV30	CAWSVRENTDTQYF
TRBJ2-7	TRBV7-2	CASSKWARGLAAPYEQYF
TRBJ1-1	TRBV2	CASSYYPGAMNTEAFF
TRBJ2-5	TRBV2	CASSRDRARGETQYF
TRBJ2-7	TRBV7-3	CASSFRGGMNSDEQYF
TRBJ2-4	TRBV28	CASSLHASRDRAKNIQYF
TRBJ1-5	TRBV30	CAWRDRDSRNQPQHF
TRBJ2-7	TRBV10-3	CAISEARQGSYEQYF
TRBJ2-1	TRBV29-1	CSPNLASWANEQFF
TRBJ2-3	TRBV27	CASSLRRFSTDTQYF
TRBJ1-5	TRBV7-2	CASTQTGNSNQPQHF